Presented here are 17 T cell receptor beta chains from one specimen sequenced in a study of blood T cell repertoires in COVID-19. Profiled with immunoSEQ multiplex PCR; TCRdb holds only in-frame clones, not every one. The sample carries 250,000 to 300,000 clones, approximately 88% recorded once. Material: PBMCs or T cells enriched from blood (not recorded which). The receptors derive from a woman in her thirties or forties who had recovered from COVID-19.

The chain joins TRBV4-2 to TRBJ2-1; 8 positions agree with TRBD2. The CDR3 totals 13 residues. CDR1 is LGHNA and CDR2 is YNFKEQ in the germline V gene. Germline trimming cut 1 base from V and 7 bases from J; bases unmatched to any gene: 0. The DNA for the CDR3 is TGTGCCAGCAGCCAAGCGGGGGGGAATGAGCAGTTCTTC. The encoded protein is CASSQAGGNEQFF.

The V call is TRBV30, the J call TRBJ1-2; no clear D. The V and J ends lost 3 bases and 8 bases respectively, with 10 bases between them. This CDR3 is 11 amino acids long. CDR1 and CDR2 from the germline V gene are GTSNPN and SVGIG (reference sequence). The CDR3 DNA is TGTGCCTGGAGCCCAGGTTTCGGCTACACCTTC. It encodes CAWSPGFGYTF.

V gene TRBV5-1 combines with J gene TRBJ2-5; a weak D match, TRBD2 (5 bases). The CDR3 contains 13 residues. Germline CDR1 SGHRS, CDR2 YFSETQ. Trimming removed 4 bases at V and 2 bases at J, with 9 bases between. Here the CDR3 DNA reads TGCGCCAGCAGCCTAGACTATCAAGAGACCCAGTACTTC. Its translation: CASSLDYQETQYF.

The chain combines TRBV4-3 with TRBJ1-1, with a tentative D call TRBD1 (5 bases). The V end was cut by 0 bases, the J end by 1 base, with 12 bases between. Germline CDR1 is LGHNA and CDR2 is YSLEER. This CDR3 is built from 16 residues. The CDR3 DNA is TGCGCCAGCAGCCAAGATGCTTACAGGTCGAACACTGAAGCTTTCTTT. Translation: CASSQDAYRSNTEAFF.

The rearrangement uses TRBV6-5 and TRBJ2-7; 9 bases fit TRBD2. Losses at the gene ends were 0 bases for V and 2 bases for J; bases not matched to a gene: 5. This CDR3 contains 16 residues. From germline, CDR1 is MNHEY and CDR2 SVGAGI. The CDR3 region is CASSYSMIAGAYEQYF. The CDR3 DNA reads TGTGCCAGCAGTTACTCGATGATAGCGGGAGCCTACGAGCAGTACTTC.

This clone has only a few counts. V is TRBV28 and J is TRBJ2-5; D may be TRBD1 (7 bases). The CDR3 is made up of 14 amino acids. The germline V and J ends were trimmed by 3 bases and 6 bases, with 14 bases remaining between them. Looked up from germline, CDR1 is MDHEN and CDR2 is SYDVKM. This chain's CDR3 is CASSFGGGGKTQYF. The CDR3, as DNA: TGTGCCAGCAGTTTTGGAGGGGGCGGGAAGACCCAGTACTTC.

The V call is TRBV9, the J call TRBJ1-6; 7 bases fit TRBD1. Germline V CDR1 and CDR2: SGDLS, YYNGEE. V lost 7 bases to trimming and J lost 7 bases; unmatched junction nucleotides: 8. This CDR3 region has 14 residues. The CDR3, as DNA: TGTGCCAGCTCTACAGGGGAACGGAATTCACCCCTCCACTTT. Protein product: CASSTGERNSPLHF.

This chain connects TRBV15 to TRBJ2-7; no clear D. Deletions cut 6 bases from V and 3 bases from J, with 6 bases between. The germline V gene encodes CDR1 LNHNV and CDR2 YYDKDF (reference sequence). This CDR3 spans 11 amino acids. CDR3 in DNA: TGTGCCACCAGTAACAGCTACGAGCAGTACTTC. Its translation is CATSNSYEQYF.

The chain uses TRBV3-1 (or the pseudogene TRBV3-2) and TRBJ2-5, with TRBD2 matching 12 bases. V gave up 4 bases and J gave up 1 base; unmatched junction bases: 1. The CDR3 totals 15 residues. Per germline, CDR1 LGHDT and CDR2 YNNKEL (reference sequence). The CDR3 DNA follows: TGTGCCAGCAGCCTGGGACTAGCGGGCCAAGAGACCCAGTACTTC. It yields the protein CASSLGLAGQETQYF.

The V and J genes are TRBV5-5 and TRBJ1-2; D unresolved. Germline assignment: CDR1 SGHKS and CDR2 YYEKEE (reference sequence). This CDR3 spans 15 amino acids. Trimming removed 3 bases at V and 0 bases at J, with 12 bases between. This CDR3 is CASSSRRGANYGYTF. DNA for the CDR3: TGTGCCAGCAGCTCCAGACGGGGAGCTAACTATGGCTACACCTTC.

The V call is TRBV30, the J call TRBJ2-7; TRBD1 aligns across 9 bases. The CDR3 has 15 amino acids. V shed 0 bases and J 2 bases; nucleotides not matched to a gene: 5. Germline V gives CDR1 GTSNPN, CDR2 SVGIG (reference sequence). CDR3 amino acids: CAWSVGTGIPYEQYF. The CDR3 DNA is TGTGCCTGGAGTGTTGGGACAGGGATACCCTACGAGCAGTACTTC.

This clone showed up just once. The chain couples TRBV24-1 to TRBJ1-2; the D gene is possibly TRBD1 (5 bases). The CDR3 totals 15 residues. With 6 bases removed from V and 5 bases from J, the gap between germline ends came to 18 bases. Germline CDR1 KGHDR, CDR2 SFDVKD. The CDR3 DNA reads TGTGCCACCAGTCGGCTGGGGCAGTTTTTTTATGGCTACACCTTC. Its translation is CATSRLGQFFYGYTF.

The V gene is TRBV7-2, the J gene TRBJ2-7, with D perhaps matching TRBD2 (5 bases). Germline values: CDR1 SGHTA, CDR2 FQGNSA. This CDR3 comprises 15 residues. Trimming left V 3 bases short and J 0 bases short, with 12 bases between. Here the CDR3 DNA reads TGTGCCAGCAGCTTCGCAACTAGTACCTCCTACGAGCAGTACTTC. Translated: CASSFATSTSYEQYF.

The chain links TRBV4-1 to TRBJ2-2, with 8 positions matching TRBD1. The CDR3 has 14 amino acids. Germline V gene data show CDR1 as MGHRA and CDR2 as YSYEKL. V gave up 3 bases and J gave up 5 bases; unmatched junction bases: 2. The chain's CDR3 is CASSQTGETGELFF. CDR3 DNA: TGCGCCAGCAGCCAGACAGGGGAAACCGGGGAGCTGTTTTTT.

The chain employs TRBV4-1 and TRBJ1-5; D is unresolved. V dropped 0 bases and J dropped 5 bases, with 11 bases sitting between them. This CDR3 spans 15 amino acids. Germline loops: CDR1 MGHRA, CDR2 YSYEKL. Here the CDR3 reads CASSQDGGQYQPQHF. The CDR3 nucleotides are TGCGCCAGCAGCCAAGACGGCGGCCAGTATCAGCCCCAGCATTTT.

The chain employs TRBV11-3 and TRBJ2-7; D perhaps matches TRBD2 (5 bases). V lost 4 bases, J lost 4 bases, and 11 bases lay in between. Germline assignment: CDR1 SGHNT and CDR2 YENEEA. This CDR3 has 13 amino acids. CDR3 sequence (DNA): TGTGCCAGCAGCTCCGGGGAAATGTACGAGCAGTACTTC. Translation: CASSSGEMYEQYF.

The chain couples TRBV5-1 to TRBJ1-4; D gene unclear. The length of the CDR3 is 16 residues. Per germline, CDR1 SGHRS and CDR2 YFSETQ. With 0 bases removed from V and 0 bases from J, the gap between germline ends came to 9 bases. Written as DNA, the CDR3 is TGCGCCAGCAGCTTGGGACGACTTGCAACTAATGAAAAACTGTTTTTT. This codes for CASSLGRLATNEKLFF.